One sample yielded the 26 T cell receptor beta chains listed below, sequenced in a study of PD-1 blockade in classical Hodgkin lymphoma. Profiled with immunoSEQ multiplex PCR; TCRdb holds only in-frame clones, not every one. Here the sample spans 95,000 to 100,000 clones, around 89% being singletons. Relapse after autologous stem cell transplantation occurred in every patient, and brentuximab vedotin exposure varied. Sequencing was performed on peripheral blood mononuclear cells (PBMCs), taken before the second cycle of nivolumab. All receptors derive from a human donor with classical Hodgkin lymphoma.

The V and J genes are TRBV6-5 and TRBJ1-2; unclear D gene. V lost 2 bases and J 4 bases, leaving 11 bases between the germline ends. Germline V CDR1 and CDR2: MNHEY, SVGAGI. CDR3 length: 14 amino acids. The CDR3 reads CASSYRVGTYGYTF. In nucleotides, the CDR3 is TGTGCCAGCAGTTACAGGGTCGGTACCTATGGCTACACCTTC.

The chain combines TRBV28 with TRBJ2-3; tentatively, D is TRBD1 or TRBD2 (5 bases each). The V and J ends lost 5 bases and 5 bases respectively, with 20 bases between them. The CDR3 is made up of 16 amino acids. Germline CDR1 and CDR2: MDHEN and SYDVKM. The CDR3 DNA sequence: TGTGCCAGCAGTCCAGGGTACGGGAAGTGGATAGATACGCAGTATTTT. Amino acids: CASSPGYGKWIDTQYF.

The CDR3 is CASSLAGLETQYF. The DNA of the CDR3 is TGTGCCAGCAGCTTGGCGGGGTTGGAGACCCAGTACTTC. The genes are TRBV7-7 and TRBJ2-5, with D maybe TRBD2 (6 bases). With 3 bases removed from V and 5 bases from J, the gap between germline ends came to 10 bases. Germline V gives CDR1 SSHAT, CDR2 FNYEAQ (reference sequence). This CDR3 contains 13 residues. Using reference TRBV7-7 and TRBJ2-5 for the parts outside the CDR3, the full variable domain is GAGVSQSPRYKVTKRGQDVTLRCDPISSHATLYWYQQALGQGPEFLTYFNYEAQPDKSGLPSDRFSAERPEGSISTLTIQRTEQRDSAMYRCASSLAGLETQYFGPGTRLLVL.

This rearrangement joins TRBV5-6 to TRBJ2-3; the D call may be TRBD1 or TRBD2 (5 bases each). V was pared by 2 bases and J by 1 base, with 14 bases between. This CDR3 comprises 16 residues. The V gene's germline CDR1 is SGHDT and CDR2 YYEEEE. This CDR3 is CASSFRLGRGTDTQYF. Here the CDR3 DNA reads TGTGCCAGCAGCTTTAGATTGGGGCGGGGCACAGATACGCAGTATTTT.

The chain combines TRBV5-1 with TRBJ2-2; 12 bases line up with TRBD2. In germline, CDR1 is SGHRS, CDR2 YFSETQ. J lost 5 bases, V lost 7 bases, and 12 bases had no gene match. This CDR3 region has 17 residues. The CDR3 protein is CASSGPPLAGGTGELFF. As DNA, the CDR3 is TGCGCCAGCTCCGGGCCCCCTCTAGCGGGGGGGACCGGGGAGCTGTTTTTT.

The chain links TRBV28 to TRBJ1-5; TRBD1 matches at 9 bases. V was clipped by 2 bases and J by 1 base; unmatched bases: 9. The CDR3 totals 18 residues. Germline V gene lookup returns CDR1 MDHEN and CDR2 SYDVKM. In DNA, the CDR3 is TGTGCCAGCAGTTTACGACCTAGGACAGGGGCCAGCAATCAGCCCCAGCATTTT. Its translation is CASSLRPRTGASNQPQHF.

The chain is built from TRBV2 and TRBJ2-5; TRBD1 aligns across 7 bases. Per germline, CDR1 SNHLY and CDR2 FYNNEI. The ends lost 6 bases at V and 2 bases at J; junction bases unmatched: 6. CDR3 length: 14 amino acids. CDR3: CASRDNRGQETQYF. The CDR3 DNA reads as TGTGCCAGCAGGGACAACAGGGGACAAGAGACCCAGTACTTC.

Here the CDR3 reads CASSPYNEQFF. CDR3 nucleotide sequence: TGTGCCAGCAGTCCCTACAATGAGCAGTTCTTC. V gene TRBV2 combines with J gene TRBJ2-1; D unresolved. Deletions cut 5 bases from V and 2 bases from J, with 1 base between. The germline CDR1 and CDR2 sequences are SNHLY and FYNNEI. The CDR3 is 11 amino acids.

V usage is TRBV7-8 and J usage is TRBJ1-4; D may be TRBD1 (6 bases). The CDR3 extends over 14 amino acids. Trimming removed 5 bases from V and 4 bases from J, with 11 bases in between. Germline loops: CDR1 SGHVS, CDR2 FQNEAQ. This chain's CDR3 is CASSQGQLNEKLFF. CDR3 in DNA: TGTGCCAGCAGCCAGGGGCAGCTTAATGAAAAACTGTTTTTT.

The V and J genes are TRBV28 and TRBJ2-5; D not certain. Between the trimmed V and J ends, which lost 3 bases and 3 bases, there was a span of 20 bases. The germline CDR1 and CDR2 sequences are MDHEN and SYDVKM. CDR3 length: 17 residues. The CDR3 bases are TGTGCCAGCAGTTTTCCAACACCCGTAAGGGAAGAAGAGACCCAGTACTTC. Translating it yields CASSFPTPVREEETQYF.

The rearrangement links TRBV7-6 to TRBJ1-4, with no clear D. V lost 5 bases and J 8 bases, leaving 21 bases between the germline ends. Looked up from germline, CDR1 is SGHVS and CDR2 is FNYEAQ. The CDR3 consists of 16 residues. CDR3 bases: TGTGCCAGCAGCCCTCAATTGGAGGCTCAGAGGGAAAAACTGTTTTTT. Translated, it gives CASSPQLEAQREKLFF. The full variable domain, rest sourced from reference TRBV7-6 and TRBJ1-4, is GAGVSQSPRYKVTKRGQDVALRCDPISGHVSLYWYRQALGQGPEFLTYFNYEAQQDKSGLPNDRFSAERPEGSISTLTIQRTEQRDSAMYRCASSPQLEAQREKLFFGSGTQLSVL.

The V call is TRBV7-8, the J call TRBJ1-1; no clear D. CDR3 length: 14 residues. From germline, CDR1 is SGHVS and CDR2 FQNEAQ. Trimming shortened V by 3 bases and J by 3 bases, and 11 bases separated the two germline ends. The CDR3 here is CASSFTNGDTEAFF. The CDR3 DNA is TGTGCCAGCAGCTTCACTAACGGGGACACTGAAGCTTTCTTT. Variable domain in full (rest from reference TRBV7-8 and TRBJ1-1): GAGVSQSPRYKVAKRGQDVALRCDPISGHVSLFWYQQALGQGPEFLTYFQNEAQLDKSGLPSDRFFAERPEGSVSTLKIQRTQQEDSAVYLCASSFTNGDTEAFFGQGTRLTVV.

Written as DNA, the CDR3 is TGTGCCAGCAGTTCCTTCGGGACTAGCTCCTACGAGCAGTACTTC. This encodes CASSSFGTSSYEQYF. The chain employs TRBV6-5 and TRBJ2-5; 8 positions match TRBD2. The J call may be faulty, since TRBJ2-7 better matches the DNA end. This CDR3 contains 15 residues. Germline V gene sequence: CDR1 MNHEY, CDR2 SVGAGI.

The chain links TRBV9 to TRBJ2-4; the D is unclear. Germline lookup yields CDR1 SGDLS and CDR2 YYNGEE. This CDR3 has 15 amino acids. V dropped 4 bases and J dropped 0 bases, with 11 bases sitting between them. For the CDR3, the DNA is TGTGCCAGCAGCTCAAGCAGCTTAGCCAAAAACATTCAGTACTTC. Translating it yields CASSSSSLAKNIQYF.

The chain carries TRBV11-2 and TRBJ1-1; a possible D gene is TRBD1 (6 bases). The V gene lost 1 base and the J gene lost 3 bases, with 12 bases spanning the gap. In germline, CDR1 is SGHAT, CDR2 FQNNGV. This CDR3 is 15 amino acids long. CDR3 nucleotide sequence: TGTGCCAGCAGCTTAGGAACAGGGAAGGACACTGAAGCTTTCTTT. Its protein is CASSLGTGKDTEAFF.

The chain couples TRBV5-4 to TRBJ1-5; tentative D call: TRBD1 (5 bases). Trimming took 4 bases from V and 7 from J, leaving 18 bases between them. CDR3 length: 15 residues. Germline loops: CDR1 SGHNT, CDR2 YYREEE (reference sequence). As DNA, the CDR3 is TGTGCCAGCAGCCAAGCTAGGTCAGGGTGGCAGCCCCAGCATTTT. Amino acid sequence: CASSQARSGWQPQHF.

CDR3 loop: CASSYRGEERTQYF. CDR3 bases: TGTGCCAGCAGTTACCGGGGGGAAGAGAGGACCCAGTACTTC. V usage is TRBV6-5 and J usage is TRBJ2-5, with 7 positions matching TRBD2. Germline lookup yields CDR1 MNHEY and CDR2 SVGAGI. This CDR3 region has 14 residues. V shed 2 bases, J shed 7 bases, and the junction held 7 bases outside the gene matches.

This clone has only one observation. The chain is built from TRBV30 and TRBJ2-7, with 7 nucleotides matching TRBD1. Germline CDR1 reads GTSNPN; CDR2 reads SVGIG (reference sequence). This CDR3 region has 13 residues. Germline trimming cut 2 bases from V and 6 bases from J; bases unmatched to any gene: 7. CDR3 residues: CAWSRKGAGEQYF. DNA of the CDR3: TGTGCCTGGAGTCGGAAGGGGGCAGGCGAGCAGTACTTC.

As concerns this clone: A junction boundary mismatches the germline segment, possibly from a read error. The chain links TRBV5-8 to TRBJ2-4, with D maybe TRBD2 (6 bases). Per germline, CDR1 SGHTS and CDR2 YDEGEE. CDR3 length: 9 amino acids. Written as DNA, the CDR3 is TGTGCCAGCAGCTTGTATGGGGGGTTC. Amino acid sequence: CASSLYGGF.

V and J are TRBV7-6 and TRBJ1-2, with D possibly being TRBD1 (5 bases). Germline lookup yields CDR1 SGHVS and CDR2 FNYEAQ. V was clipped by 1 base and J by 0 bases, with 12 bases between them. This CDR3 has 16 amino acids. Here the CDR3 DNA reads TGTGCCAGCAGCTTAGGGGGGGGACGAGCTAACTATGGCTACACCTTC. Amino acid sequence: CASSLGGGRANYGYTF.

The chain employs TRBV28 and TRBJ2-6; possible D gene TRBD1, 6 bases. The CDR3 spans 15 residues. Per germline, CDR1 MDHEN and CDR2 SYDVKM. The V and J ends lost 4 bases and 4 bases respectively, with 11 bases between them. The CDR3 coding sequence is TGTGCCAGCAGTTCACCAGGGGCCGGGGCCAACGTCCTGACTTTC. Translating gives CASSSPGAGANVLTF. The full variable domain, with the rest looked up from reference TRBV28 and TRBJ2-6, is DVKVTQSSRYLVKRTGEKVFLECVQDMDHENMFWYRQDPGLGLRLIYFSYDVKMKEKGDIPEGYSVSREKKERFSLILESASTNQTSMYLCASSSPGAGANVLTFGAGSRLTVL.

The genes are TRBV30 and TRBJ2-3, with TRBD2 identical over 8 bases. Looked up from germline, CDR1 is GTSNPN and CDR2 is SVGIG (reference sequence). This CDR3 is 14 amino acids long. Trimming removed 3 bases from V and 6 bases from J; junction bases left unmatched: 8. The DNA of the CDR3 is TGTGCCTGGAGCACGGGGGGGGACCGGGATACGCAGTATTTT. As protein: CAWSTGGDRDTQYF.

The chain combines TRBV27 with TRBJ1-6; D is undetermined. Germline CDR1 MNHEY, CDR2 SMNVEV (reference sequence). This CDR3 has 12 amino acids. Trimming removed 3 bases at V and 7 bases at J, with 4 bases between. The CDR3 DNA reads TGTGCCAGCAGTTTGAAGAATTCACCCCTCCACTTT. It encodes CASSLKNSPLHF.

The chain combines TRBV10-3 with TRBJ2-5, with 8 bases lining up with TRBD2. Germline V lookup: CDR1 ENHRY, CDR2 SYGVKD. This CDR3 spans 14 amino acids. V dropped 2 bases and J dropped 4; count of bases not matched to a gene: 3. The DNA for the CDR3 is TGTGCCATCAGTGAGGCGGGGGGCACAGAGACCCAGTACTTC. It is translated as CAISEAGGTETQYF.

The genes are TRBV5-1 and TRBJ1-1; no clear D gene. CDR1 and CDR2 from the germline V gene are SGHRS and YFSETQ. CDR3 length equals 14 residues. Trimming pared 1 base from V and 2 bases from J, leaving 9 bases between. CDR3 bases: TGCGCCAGCAGCTTGACTGGGCTTAACACTGAAGCTTTCTTT. The encoded protein is CASSLTGLNTEAFF.

V usage is TRBV5-1 and J usage is TRBJ2-5; TRBD2 matches 11 bases. V shed 4 bases and J 5 bases; nucleotides not matched to a gene: 4. Looked up from germline, CDR1 is SGHRS and CDR2 is YFSETQ. This CDR3 is built from 14 residues. The CDR3 nucleotides are TGCGCCAGCAGCCCTACTAGCGGGGGTGAGACCCAGTACTTC. As protein: CASSPTSGGETQYF.